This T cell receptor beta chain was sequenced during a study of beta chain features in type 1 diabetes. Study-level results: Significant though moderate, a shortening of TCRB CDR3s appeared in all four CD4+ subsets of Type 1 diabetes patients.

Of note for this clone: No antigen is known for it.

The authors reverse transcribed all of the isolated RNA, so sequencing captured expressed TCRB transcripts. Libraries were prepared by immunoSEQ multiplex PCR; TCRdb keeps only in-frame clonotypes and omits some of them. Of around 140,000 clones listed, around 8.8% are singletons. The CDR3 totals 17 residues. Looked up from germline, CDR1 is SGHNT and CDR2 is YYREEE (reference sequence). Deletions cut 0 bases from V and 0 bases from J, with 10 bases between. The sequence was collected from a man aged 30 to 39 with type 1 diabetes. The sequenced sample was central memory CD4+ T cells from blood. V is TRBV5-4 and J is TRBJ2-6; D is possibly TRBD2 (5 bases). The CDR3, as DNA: TGTGCCAGCAGCTTGGCCGGTCGGGGCTCTGGGGCCAACGTCCTGACTTTC. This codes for CASSLAGRGSGANVLTF.